A single sample is the source of the 13 T cell receptor beta chains below, sequenced in a study of T-cell memory formation after mild COVID-19. TCRdb processed the 5' RACE reads anew with MiXCR; each CDR3 protein has one entry. The table records approximately 410,000 distinct CDR3 sequences, more than 20% of them present only once. The sample comprised PBMCs or a T cell subset sorted from them (not recorded which). The source of these receptors is an adult woman who had mild COVID-19 (a few samples of this study predate the infection). Cell type and time point are not known.

The V call is TRBV5-6, the J call TRBJ1-2; no definite D call. Looked up from germline, CDR1 is SGHDT and CDR2 is YYEEEE. CDR3 size: 13 residues. V was clipped by 5 bases and J by 6 bases, with 14 bases between them. CDR3 bases: TGTGCCAGCAGTCGGACGGTGCAAGATGGCTACACCTTC. Protein sequence: CASSRTVQDGYTF.

This chain uses TRBV9 with TRBJ1-1; 7 bases map to TRBD1. The CDR3 runs to 15 residues. Germline-derived CDR1 and CDR2 are SGDLS and YYNGEE. Trimming cost V 0 bases and J 4 bases; bases outside gene matches: 6. The CDR3 region has the DNA TGTGCCAGCAGCGTAGGTGCAGGGGGTATCACTGAAGCTTTCTTT. Its protein product is CASSVGAGGITEAFF.

Here the CDR3 DNA reads TGCAGCGTGGGAGAAGGGCGCGACACTGAAGCTTTCTTT. As protein: CSVGEGRDTEAFF. This rearrangement joins TRBV29-1 to TRBJ1-1; D not resolved. Trimming left V 6 bases short and J 3 bases short, with 14 bases between. This CDR3 has 13 amino acids. Germline loops: CDR1 SQVTM, CDR2 ANQGSEA.

This clonotype was detected many times. This rearrangement joins TRBV7-9 to TRBJ2-7; D not certain. The CDR3 consists of 13 residues. Deletions cut 5 bases from V and 4 bases from J, with 12 bases between. Looked up from germline, CDR1 is SEHNR and CDR2 is FQNEAQ (reference sequence). This chain's CDR3 is CASSPSGDYEQYF. As DNA, the CDR3 is TGTGCCAGCAGCCCCTCTGGCGATTACGAGCAGTACTTC. Combining the CDR3 with reference TRBV7-9 and TRBJ2-7 gives the whole variable domain DTGVSQNPRHKITKRGQNVTFRCDPISEHNRLYWYRQTLGQGPEFLTYFQNEAQLEKSRLLSDRFSAERPKGSFSTLEIQRTEQGDSAMYLCASSPSGDYEQYFGPGTRLTVT.

By frequency in the sample, this clonotype is medium-sized. The chain has TRBV11-2 and TRBJ2-7, with 8 nucleotides matching TRBD2. The CDR3 covers 17 residues. V shed 1 base, J shed 1 base, and the junction held 9 bases outside the gene matches. CDR1 is SGHAT, CDR2 FQNNGV, per germline. Written as DNA, the CDR3 is TGTGCCAGCAGCTTAGTGACCGGGACTAGACGGTCCTACGAGCAGTACTTC. Its protein is CASSLVTGTRRSYEQYF.

The V and J genes are TRBV12-3 or TRBV12-4 and TRBJ2-1; TRBD1 matches at 8 bases. The CDR3 is 14 residues long. V trimming: 6 bases; J trimming: 5 bases; junction bases outside the gene matches: 6. CDR3 region: CASRAGTGNNEQFF. The CDR3, as DNA: TGTGCCAGCAGGGCCGGGACAGGCAACAATGAGCAGTTCTTC.

The gene calls are TRBV9 and TRBJ2-7; 7 bases align to TRBD1. Germline V gives CDR1 SGDLS, CDR2 YYNGEE. The CDR3 totals 15 residues. The J segment lost 2 bases and the V segment lost 0 bases, leaving 5 bases of the junction unmatched. In nucleotides, the CDR3 is TGTGCCAGCAGCGTAGGGGACAGCGTAGCCTACGAGCAGTACTTC. Its translation is CASSVGDSVAYEQYF.

This clonotype was observed a handful of times. This chain joins TRBV25-1 and TRBJ2-7; D gene ambiguous. The CDR3 has 12 residues. Trimming shortened V by 0 bases and J by 5 bases, and 5 bases separated the two germline ends. The V gene's germline CDR1 is MGHDK and CDR2 SYGVNS. The CDR3 sequence is CASSEYPNEQYF. The DNA of the CDR3 is TGTGCCAGCAGTGAATATCCCAACGAGCAGTACTTC.

The chain employs TRBV6-5 and TRBJ2-3; either TRBD1 or TRBD2 may fit D (5 bases each). This CDR3 has 11 residues. The V end was cut by 7 bases, the J end by 14 bases, with 16 bases between. Germline values: CDR1 MNHEY, CDR2 SVGAGI. The CDR3 spells CASTWGSRVYF. In nucleotides, the CDR3 is TGTGCCAGCACGTGGGGGTCCAGGGTGTATTTT.

This clonotype has more than one count but fewer than ten. This chain joins TRBV4-1 and TRBJ2-7; D may be TRBD1 (7 bases). The CDR3 loop spans 15 amino acids. The germline V gene encodes CDR1 MGHRA and CDR2 YSYEKL. Trimming shortened V by 4 bases and J by 0 bases, and 13 bases separated the two germline ends. The DNA for the CDR3 is TGCGCCAGCAGCCCCAGGGGGGTCCCCTCCTACGAGCAGTACTTC. It translates to CASSPRGVPSYEQYF.

This clonotype came up a few times. The chain links TRBV18 to TRBJ2-5; D is unresolved. Germline V gene data show CDR1 as KGHSH and CDR2 as LQKENI. V lost 2 bases and J 5 bases, leaving 6 bases between the germline ends. This CDR3 is built from 12 residues. The CDR3 DNA sequence: TGTGCCAGCTCACCATGGGCCGAGACCCAGTACTTC. Amino acid sequence: CASSPWAETQYF.

The gene calls are TRBV30 and TRBJ1-3; D call uncertain. Germline V gene lookup returns CDR1 GTSNPN and CDR2 SVGIG (reference sequence). The CDR3 is 15 amino acids. V dropped 5 bases and J dropped 0 bases, with 14 bases sitting between them. The CDR3 nucleotides read TGTGCCTGGGGGATCGTAGGTCTCTCTGGAAACACCATATATTTT. This gives the protein CAWGIVGLSGNTIYF.

The CDR3 sequence is CASSRSDRGGTEAFF. CDR3 bases: TGTGCCAGCAGCCGCTCAGACAGGGGTGGCACTGAAGCTTTCTTT. J is TRBJ1-1 and V is TRBV7-6, with 8 positions matching TRBD1. Germline CDR1 and CDR2: SGHVS and FNYEAQ. V lost 5 bases and J lost 4; bases outside the gene matches: 9. The CDR3 contains 15 residues. Variable domain in full (rest from reference TRBV7-6 and TRBJ1-1): GAGVSQSPRYKVTKRGQDVALRCDPISGHVSLYWYRQALGQGPEFLTYFNYEAQQDKSGLPNDRFSAERPEGSISTLTIQRTEQRDSAMYRCASSRSDRGGTEAFFGQGTRLTVV.